The 8 T cell receptor beta chains below all came from one sample that was sequenced in a study of blood T cell repertoires in COVID-19. TCRdb's copy holds only in-frame clones and misses some; the assay was immunoSEQ multiplex PCR. The table includes some 300,000 clones, 85% to 90% detected once. The source material was PBMCs or T cells enriched from blood (not recorded which). These TCRs come from a man younger than 45 who had recovered from COVID-19.

The V gene is TRBV7-2, the J gene TRBJ1-6; 7 bases fit TRBD1. The V segment lost 4 bases and the J segment 10 bases; nucleotides outside the gene matches: 13. Germline V gene data show CDR1 as SGHTA and CDR2 as FQGNSA. CDR3 size: 16 residues. The CDR3 DNA follows: TGTGCCAGCAGCTCCGTGCAGGGGGTGGCTTGGTCACCCCTCCACTTT. Its translation is CASSSVQGVAWSPLHF.

The chain employs TRBV10-1 and TRBJ1-5; the D is unclear. Deletions cut 4 bases from V and 1 base from J, with 14 bases between. The CDR3 runs 16 residues. Germline V gene lookup returns CDR1 WNHNN and CDR2 SYGVQD (reference sequence). The chain's CDR3 is CASSGSGAGSNQPQHF. CDR3 bases: TGCGCCAGCAGTGGGAGTGGAGCCGGGAGCAATCAGCCCCAGCATTTT.

The table lists this clone with a count of one. The rearrangement uses TRBV5-1 and TRBJ2-7, with TRBD1 matching 10 bases. The V segment lost 0 bases and the J segment 3 bases; nucleotides outside the gene matches: 0. The V gene's germline CDR1 is SGHRS and CDR2 YFSETQ. This CDR3 is built from 14 residues. CDR3: CASSLGDRGYEQYF. In DNA, the CDR3 is TGCGCCAGCAGCTTGGGGGACAGGGGCTACGAGCAGTACTTC.

This clone was recorded once. J is TRBJ1-4 and V is TRBV14; a possible D gene is TRBD1 (5 bases). CDR1 is SGHDN, CDR2 FVKESK, per germline. This CDR3 spans 15 amino acids. The ends were cut back, 4 bases at V and 3 bases at J, with 12 bases in the middle. The CDR3 reads CASSLRPGSNEKLFF. The CDR3 DNA reads as TGTGCCAGCAGCCTTCGTCCAGGGTCTAATGAAAAACTGTTTTTT.

This rearrangement joins TRBV6-2 or TRBV6-3 to TRBJ2-1; 13 bases fit TRBD2. This CDR3 spans 18 amino acids. CDR1 and CDR2 (germline): MNHEY, SVGEGT. Germline trimming cut 6 bases from V and 2 bases from J; bases unmatched to any gene: 10. This chain's CDR3 is CASSPWTSGSFTYNEQFF. CDR3 nucleotide sequence: TGTGCCAGCAGCCCCTGGACTAGCGGGAGTTTTACCTACAATGAGCAGTTCTTC.

V usage is TRBV5-1 and J usage is TRBJ1-1; D is uncertain. Between the trimmed V and J ends, which lost 4 bases and 7 bases, there was a span of 11 bases. The CDR3 covers 12 residues. Germline V gene data show CDR1 as SGHRS and CDR2 as YFSETQ. The CDR3 region has the DNA TGCGCCAGCAGCGCCCGGCAGGATGAAGCTTTCTTT. Translating gives CASSARQDEAFF.

The chain is built from TRBV6-5 and TRBJ2-5; 9 bases map to TRBD1. The length of the CDR3 is 14 residues. CDR1 MNHEY and CDR2 SVGAGI come from the germline V gene. Trimming removed 8 bases from V and 7 bases from J; junction bases left unmatched: 11. The CDR3 here is CASLDRGGWGTQYF. In DNA, the CDR3 is TGTGCCAGCTTGGACAGGGGCGGGTGGGGGACCCAGTACTTC.

The genes are TRBV9 and TRBJ1-1; D is uncertain. V lost 7 bases and J lost 5, with 6 bases in between. Per the germline V gene, CDR1 is SGDLS and CDR2 is YYNGEE. This CDR3 has 10 amino acids. CDR3 DNA sequence: TGTGCCAGCGGCCATACTGAAGCTTTCTTT. Its translation: CASGHTEAFF.